The text below deals with one T cell receptor beta chain. Its cognate antigen is unknown. Expressed TCRB transcripts got sequenced, as all isolated RNA was reverse transcribed. Data came from immunoSEQ multiplex PCR; TCRdb stores just in-frame clones and leaves some out. The sample has fewer than 250,000 clones, 12% to 15% seen once. This sample was included in a study of beta chain features in type 1 diabetes. Overall study findings and caveats: The VDJ junctions of type 1 diabetes patients carried fewer insertions and more deletions.

This CDR3 is 16 amino acids long. Trimming stripped 7 bases from V and 10 bases from J, with 27 bases between. Germline V gene sequence: CDR1 SGHRS, CDR2 YFSETQ. In total, each donor contributed a single heparinised blood draw that averaged about 120 mL. The V and J genes are TRBV5-1 and TRBJ2-1; D perhaps matches TRBD2 (5 bases). This receptor was taken from a woman aged 35 to 49 in good health. Sample: naive CD4+ T cells from blood. The CDR3 is CASHLQAWGSEEEQFF. The DNA of the CDR3 is TGCGCCAGCCACTTACAAGCTTGGGGTAGCGAGGAGGAGCAGTTCTTC.